Listed here are 4 T cell receptor beta chains from one sample, sequenced in a study of cytotoxic CD8 clonotypes in ibrutinib-treated CLL. Assay: immunoSEQ multiplex PCR; the TCRdb copy retains only in-frame clones and omits some. The sample lists about 160,000 clones; about 80% were seen once. This specimen consisted of PBMCs, obtained after 24 months of ibrutinib treatment. The source is a human donor with chronic lymphocytic leukemia.

This rearrangement joins TRBV5-1 to TRBJ1-6, with D hard to call. Germline V gives CDR1 SGHRS, CDR2 YFSETQ. Trimming removed 5 bases from V and 5 bases from J, with 8 bases in between. CDR3 length equals 13 residues. The CDR3 coding sequence is TGCGCCAGCAGTCGGATGGATAATTCACCCCTCCACTTT. It codes for CASSRMDNSPLHF.

The CDR3 coding sequence is TGTGCCAGCAGCCCCTCGAGGGGACTTAATTCACCCCTCCACTTT. Translation gives CASSPSRGLNSPLHF. This rearrangement joins TRBV6-5 to TRBJ1-6; D possibly corresponds to TRBD1 (5 bases). Trimming cost V 6 bases and J 6 bases, with 15 bases left between them. The CDR3 is 15 residues long. The V gene's germline CDR1 is MNHEY and CDR2 SVGAGI.

This rearrangement joins TRBV29-1 to TRBJ2-3; D possibly corresponds to TRBD2 (5 bases). Trimming stripped 2 bases from V and 5 bases from J, with 11 bases between. The CDR3 sequence is 13 residues long. The germline V gene encodes CDR1 SQVTM and CDR2 ANQGSEA. This chain's CDR3 is CSVERGVQDTQYF. The CDR3 DNA reads as TGCAGCGTTGAACGGGGAGTGCAAGATACGCAGTATTTT.

The rearrangement links TRBV7-9 to TRBJ2-2; 8 bases match TRBD1. In germline, CDR1 is SEHNR, CDR2 FQNEAQ (reference sequence). The V and J ends lost 7 bases and 7 bases, in that order; junction bases with no gene match: 8. The CDR3 totals 14 residues. The chain's CDR3 is CASNPDRVNGELFF. The CDR3 coding sequence is TGTGCCAGCAACCCGGACAGGGTAAACGGGGAGCTGTTTTTT.